Below are 2 T cell receptor beta chains sequenced from a single sample in a study of vaccination effects on CD4 cells after COVID-19. Their cognate antigens are unknown. Before sequencing took place, the ViraFEST assay used viral peptide pools to expand antigen-specific CD4+ T cells. Isolation of CD4+ T cells took place after 10 days of culture. PCR-confirmed SARS-CoV-2 infection occurred in the person between March and December 2020. Produced via immunoSEQ multiplex PCR; TCRdb's table is partial and in-frame only. The sample yields around 25,000 clones, roughly 69% seen once. The specimen was CD4+ T cells from PBMCs cultured with SARS-CoV-2 spike peptides, collected before COVID-19 vaccination. These receptors were obtained from a human donor who had a prior SARS-CoV-2 infection.

This chain links TRBV7-2 with TRBJ2-7, with TRBD2 matching 10 bases. The junction had 13 bases not matched to a gene; V was cut back by 1 base and J by 7 bases. The CDR3 is 17 amino acids. The germline gives CDR1 SGHTA, CDR2 FQGNSA. The CDR3 region has the DNA TGTGCCAGCAGCTTAGGGCGTATAGCGGGAGGACCCTCGGAGCAGTACTTC. The encoded protein is CASSLGRIAGGPSEQYF.

The chain carries TRBV7-9 and TRBJ2-5; D gene ambiguous. The germline CDR1 and CDR2 sequences are SEHNR and FQNEAQ (reference sequence). The CDR3 length is 14 residues. V lost 10 bases, J lost 0 bases, and 15 bases lay in between. The CDR3 region has the DNA TGTGCCACCCCTCTAAGTGCGGACCAAGAGACCCAGTACTTC. Translating gives CATPLSADQETQYF.